One sample yielded the 9 T cell receptor beta chains listed below, sequenced in a study of blood T cell repertoires in COVID-19. The table came from immunoSEQ multiplex PCR; TCRdb's copy has only in-frame clones and leaves some out. The sample carries about 200,000 clones, roughly 80% recorded once. Sequencing was carried out using peripheral blood. These receptors came from a woman older than 75 with acute or convalescent COVID-19.

This clone was detected many times. The chain has TRBV7-2 and TRBJ2-7, with 11 positions matching TRBD2. The germline CDR1 and CDR2 sequences are SGHTA and FQGNSA. The CDR3 consists of 15 residues. V shed 5 bases and J 7 bases; nucleotides not matched to a gene: 10. CDR3 amino acids: CASSLSSGGAGEQYF. The CDR3 region has the DNA TGTGCCAGCAGCCTCAGTAGCGGGGGGGCCGGGGAGCAGTACTTC. Filled out from reference TRBV7-2 and TRBJ2-7, the complete variable domain reads GAGVSQSPSNKVTEKGKDVELRCDPISGHTALYWYRQSLGQGLEFLIYFQGNSAPDKSGLPSDRFSAERTGGSVSTLTIQRTQQEDSAVYLCASSLSSGGAGEQYFGPGTRLTVT.

The CDR3 DNA follows: TGTGCCAGCAGCGCCAACAGGGATGGCTACACCTTC. Its protein is CASSANRDGYTF. This chain links TRBV11-2 with TRBJ1-2; D is possibly TRBD1 (6 bases). In germline, CDR1 is SGHAT, CDR2 FQNNGV. This CDR3 comprises 12 residues. V was shortened by 5 bases and J by 6 bases, with 10 bases between the two germline ends.

The table lists this clone with a count of one. The J gene is TRBJ1-5, the V gene TRBV6-2 or TRBV6-3, with TRBD1 identical over 9 bases. The germline CDR1 and CDR2 sequences are MNHEY and SVGEGT. V gave up 6 bases and J gave up 7 bases; unmatched junction bases: 7. CDR3 size: 14 residues. CDR3 amino acids: CASSRLTGGQPQHF. The CDR3 nucleotides are TGTGCCAGCAGCCGTTTGACAGGGGGACAGCCCCAGCATTTT.

The chain links TRBV6-5 to TRBJ1-2, with 8 bases matching TRBD1. The V and J ends lost 6 bases and 5 bases, in that order; junction bases with no gene match: 8. Germline V gene data show CDR1 as MNHEY and CDR2 as SVGAGI. The length of the CDR3 is 14 residues. CDR3 bases: TGTGCCAGCAGCCGCACAGGGGGAGAGTATGGCTACACCTTC. Protein product: CASSRTGGEYGYTF.

The CDR3 reads CASSSDRLLQPQHF. The CDR3, as DNA: TGTGCCAGCAGCTCCGACAGGCTCCTTCAGCCCCAGCATTTT. This chain joins TRBV27 and TRBJ1-5; a possible D gene is TRBD1 (6 bases). The length of the CDR3 is 14 residues. V lost 6 bases, J lost 6 bases, and 15 bases lay in between. Germline values: CDR1 MNHEY, CDR2 SMNVEV (reference sequence).

This chain links TRBV4-2 with TRBJ2-3, with 7 bases that match TRBD2. The CDR3 consists of 16 residues. V was pared by 0 bases and J by 4 bases, with 7 bases of the junction left unmatched. Germline V lookup: CDR1 LGHNA, CDR2 YNFKEQ. The CDR3 nucleotides read TGTGCCAGCAGCCAAGATTATAACGGGGGGTCAGATACGCAGTATTTT. Protein: CASSQDYNGGSDTQYF.

The V call is TRBV11-2, the J call TRBJ1-1; TRBD1 agrees at 9 bases. Germline loops: CDR1 SGHAT, CDR2 FQNNGV. This CDR3 has 12 amino acids. V lost 3 bases to trimming and J lost 8 bases; unmatched junction nucleotides: 1. DNA for the CDR3: TGTGCCAGCAGCTTCGGGACAGGGGAAGCTTTCTTT. It codes for CASSFGTGEAFF.

DNA of the CDR3: TGTGCCAGTAGCGGGACAGGGGGCATAGACACCATATATTTT. Protein: CASSGTGGIDTIYF. The rearrangement joins TRBV19 to TRBJ1-3; TRBD1 matches 12 bases. Trimming took 6 bases from V and 8 from J; bases not matched to a gene: 5. Germline CDR1 reads LNHDA; CDR2 reads SQIVND (reference sequence). This CDR3 is built from 14 residues.

The chain couples TRBV5-1 to TRBJ1-4; 8 nucleotides agree with TRBD1. The CDR3 is 15 amino acids. V lost 3 bases, J lost 3 bases, and 4 bases stayed unmatched. Germline CDR1 is SGHRS and CDR2 is YFSETQ. The CDR3 DNA reads TGCGCCAGCAGCTCCACGACAGGGGCTAATGAAAAACTGTTTTTT. Translated, it gives CASSSTTGANEKLFF.